This T cell receptor (beta chain) derives from a study of PD-1 blockade in classical Hodgkin lymphoma. At the level of the study: With a 2-week interval, patients received intravenous nivolumab at 3 mg/kg. General study points: The repertoire differences lack a defined cause, possibly disease activity or prior therapy. CD4+ TCR diversity, unlike CD8+, rose significantly by C4D1.

Some clones are missing from TCRdb's copy, which holds only in-frame ones; the method was immunoSEQ multiplex PCR. Among roughly 100,000 clones listed, around 80% were seen once. Germline assignment: CDR1 PRHDT and CDR2 FYEKMQ (reference sequence). Trimming stripped 6 bases from V and 7 bases from J, with 19 bases between. The CDR3 consists of 15 residues. Time point meaning: cycle 4 day 1 (C4D1), after more than five weeks of nivolumab. Relapse was seen in all patients after autologous stem cell transplantation, and brentuximab vedotin exposure was variable. Of note for this clone: Its antigen is not known.

The sequence was collected from a human donor with classical Hodgkin lymphoma. Specimen: peripheral blood mononuclear cells (PBMCs), collected before the fourth cycle of nivolumab. This chain joins TRBV13 and TRBJ2-1; D may be TRBD1 or TRBD2 (5 bases each). This CDR3 is CASSDPGTWGNEQFF. The CDR3 DNA reads TGTGCCAGCAGTGACCCCGGGACGTGGGGGAATGAGCAGTTCTTC.